The 8 T cell receptor beta chains presented below share a single source sample, sequenced in a study of blood T cell repertoires in COVID-19 (TCRdb year 2020). Libraries came from the immunoSEQ multiplex PCR assay. TCRdb limited this immuneACCESS table to in-frame rearrangements with V and J called. A share of clones is missing; checked studies link under half to unresolved V genes, and the rest is unexplained. Recorded for this sample are fewer than 300,000 clones; more than 85% of them occurred a single time. Roughly 2.3% of the sample belongs to the ten largest clones. The sample taken for sequencing was peripheral blood. The origin of the receptors is a woman aged 30 to 39 with COVID-19, enrolled during active disease.

This clone was detected only once. The V call is TRBV29-1, the J call TRBJ1-3, with D perhaps matching TRBD1 (5 bases). Trimming took 3 bases from V and 2 from J, leaving 8 bases between them. The CDR3 is made up of 13 amino acids. The germline V gene encodes CDR1 SQVTM and CDR2 ANQGSEA. The CDR3 coding sequence is TGCAGCGTTGAGTCAGGGACTGGAAACACCATATATTTT. As protein: CSVESGTGNTIYF.

The CDR3 sequence is CAISEGLAGSDEQFF. CDR3 coding DNA: TGTGCCATCAGTGAAGGACTAGCGGGATCCGATGAGCAGTTCTTC. The rearrangement joins TRBV10-3 to TRBJ2-1; 12 bases fit TRBD2. Germline CDR1 is ENHRY and CDR2 is SYGVKD. The CDR3 is 15 residues long. V lost 3 bases, J lost 8 bases, and 5 bases stayed unmatched.

The gene calls are TRBV6-1 and TRBJ1-4, with 7 bases aligning to TRBD1. This CDR3 is 15 amino acids long. Germline V lookup: CDR1 MNHNS, CDR2 SASEGT. V lost 1 base and J lost 5; bases outside the gene matches: 4. CDR3 DNA: TGTGCCAGCAGTGAAGGGACAGGTGGGAATGAAAAACTGTTTTTT. Translating gives CASSEGTGGNEKLFF.

The chain combines TRBV5-1 with TRBJ2-3; TRBD1 aligns across 7 bases. Germline CDR1 and CDR2: SGHRS and YFSETQ. V trimming: 1 base; J trimming: 0 bases; junction bases outside the gene matches: 8. The CDR3 has 17 amino acids. CDR3 sequence: CASSLYRGSTSTDTQYF. The CDR3 region has the DNA TGCGCCAGCAGCTTGTACAGGGGATCAACTAGCACAGATACGCAGTATTTT.

The chain uses TRBV7-2 and TRBJ1-1; D is unresolved. Germline V CDR1 and CDR2: SGHTA, FQGNSA. The CDR3 runs to 13 residues. The V end was cut by 0 bases, the J end by 6 bases, with 8 bases between. The CDR3 coding sequence is TGTGCCAGCAGCTTAGCCACGGTCGCTGAAGCTTTCTTT. It translates to CASSLATVAEAFF.

The genes are TRBV28 and TRBJ2-1; D unclear. The CDR3 loop spans 12 amino acids. Germline assignment: CDR1 MDHEN and CDR2 SYDVKM. V gave up 6 bases and J gave up 3 bases, with 6 bases separating them. The CDR3 reads CASRPDYNEQFF. As DNA, the CDR3 is TGTGCCAGCAGGCCAGACTACAATGAGCAGTTCTTC.

The rearrangement uses TRBV19 and TRBJ1-1; no clear D. This CDR3 has 13 amino acids. V was cut by 3 bases and J by 1 base, with 6 bases left in between. Germline V gives CDR1 LNHDA, CDR2 SQIVND (reference sequence). CDR3 coding DNA: TGTGCCAGTAGTATCCAGTGGAACACTGAAGCTTTCTTT. This gives the protein CASSIQWNTEAFF. The variable domain in full, with the rest retrieved from reference TRBV19 and TRBJ1-1, is DGGITQSPKYLFRKEGQNVTLSCEQNLNHDAMYWYRQDPGQGLRLIYYSQIVNDFQKGDIAEGYSVSREKKESFPLTVTSAQKNPTAFYLCASSIQWNTEAFFGQGTRLTVV.

This clone has only one observation. V gene TRBV2 combines with J gene TRBJ2-2; D is perhaps TRBD2 (5 bases). CDR1 and CDR2 from the germline V gene are SNHLY and FYNNEI. The CDR3 contains 14 residues. V lost 4 bases, J lost 5 bases, and 11 bases lay in between. The CDR3 region is CASSGGRVTGELFF. The CDR3 bases are TGTGCCAGCAGTGGAGGGAGAGTGACCGGGGAGCTGTTTTTT.